Listed below are T cell receptor beta chains from one sample, sequenced in a study of control samples from healthy donors and cancer patients. Generated by immunoSEQ multiplex PCR, the TCRdb table keeps only in-frame clones and is missing some. The sample gives about 98,000 clones, 92% of which show up once; 2% to 3% is in the top ten. The sample taken for sequencing was blood. The receptors were sampled from a woman aged 18-29 years in good health. CDR3s include the opening cysteine and the closing phenylalanine or tryptophan.

J | length | V | CDR3
TRBJ2-2 | 16 | TRBV19 | CASSIGTSWSTGELFF
TRBJ2-5 | 16 | TRBV15 | CATSRVGSGRAETQYF
TRBJ1-4 | 15 | TRBV5-1 | CASSREGPQYEKLFF
TRBJ1-1 | 14 | TRBV7-2 | CASSLVTGNTEAFF
TRBJ1-4 | 13 | TRBV6-5 | CASKVTGYEKLFF
TRBJ1-1 | 16 | TRBV5-6 | CASSLSGRGLYTEAFF
TRBJ2-6 | 13 | TRBV7-9 | CASAVSGANVLTF
TRBJ1-2 | 12 | TRBV12-3/TRBV12-4 | CASRKQGEGYTF
TRBJ2-2 | 13 | TRBV7-9 | CASSSHPVGELFF
TRBJ2-5 | 15 | TRBV11-2 | CASSLMVWNQETQYF
TRBJ2-7 | 15 | TRBV10-3 | CAIFEPGLPSYEQYF
TRBJ2-5 | 14 | TRBV19 | CASSILGGRETQYF
TRBJ2-1 | 17 | TRBV7-8 | CASSPGVWGAQYNEQFF
TRBJ1-5 | 13 | TRBV4-1 | CASSQESLEPQHF
TRBJ1-1 | 15 | TRBV7-9 | CASSFQQGLNTEAFF
TRBJ1-3 | 15 | TRBV10-2 | CASTIDTGSPDTIYF
TRBJ2-7 | 14 | TRBV10-3 | CAISESGGGVEQYF
TRBJ1-1 | 16 | TRBV9 | CASSVATGTGNTEAFF
TRBJ2-7 | 16 | TRBV4-1 | CASSQELTGGSYEQYF
TRBJ2-7 | 14 | TRBV9 | CASSLHEGPYEQYF
TRBJ1-6 | 15 | TRBV6-5 | CASRQGGSYNSPLHF
TRBJ2-7 | 16 | TRBV28 | CASSLWVAGGNYEQYF
TRBJ1-2 | 16 | TRBV7-9 | CASSLASTEINYGYTF
TRBJ2-7 | 13 | TRBV15 | CATSREGRGEQYF
TRBJ1-1 | 13 | TRBV27 | CARGVGANTEAFF
TRBJ2-1 | 13 | TRBV11-3 | CASSLVGAGEQFF
TRBJ2-7 | 11 | TRBV5-8 | CASSGTYEQYF
TRBJ2-5 | 12 | TRBV19 | CASSMPGGTQYF
TRBJ1-1 | 15 | TRBV4-2 | CASRLERDANTEAFF
TRBJ2-5 | 13 | TRBV9 | CASSFGLGETQYF
TRBJ1-1 | 11 | TRBV28 | CASSLDDEAFF
TRBJ1-3 | 16 | TRBV6-2/TRBV6-3 | CASSYSGRGSGNTIYF
TRBJ2-3 | 12 | TRBV5-4 | CASSLVQEAQYF
TRBJ1-1 | 14 | TRBV30 | CAWSTTGMNTEAFF
TRBJ1-2 | 14 | TRBV7-3 | CASSLKPSNYGYTF
TRBJ2-7 | 14 | TRBV7-9 | CASSLVGQNYEQYF
TRBJ2-3 | 15 | TRBV5-6 | CASSLGDREADTQYF
TRBJ1-2 | 15 | TRBV15 | CATSLADREGYGYTF
TRBJ2-1 | 13 | TRBV28 | CASSFGRAVEQFF
TRBJ1-3 | 11 | TRBV30 | CAWSDGAGGDF
TRBJ2-3 | 14 | TRBV10-1 | CASTPGTWTDTQYF
TRBJ2-7 | 15 | TRBV6-1 | CASSEAPKAFYEQYF
TRBJ2-3 | 15 | TRBV5-1 | CASSLGLKSTDTQYF
TRBJ2-7 | 16 | TRBV30 | CAWTSGRAWSSYEQYF
TRBJ2-1 | 14 | TRBV20-1 | CSASDPGDFNEQFF